This is a list of T cell receptor beta chains from one sample in a study of blood T cell repertoires in COVID-19. Profiled with immunoSEQ multiplex PCR; TCRdb holds only in-frame clones, not every one. The data contain over 95,000 clones, around 89% of them singletons. Material for sequencing was peripheral blood. These receptors originate from a human donor with acute or convalescent COVID-19. The donor label of this sample is uncertain. CDR3s include the opening cysteine and the closing phenylalanine or tryptophan. Fields, in order: CDR3 protein, CDR3 DNA, clone size, CDR3 length, J gene, V gene, D gene. A D gene is named only where the DNA matches it firmly. Clone size appears in some rows only: once, few, many, or a class for an expanded clone.

CASSPWSTAGEAFF,TGTGCCAGCTCACCGTGGTCCACGGCAGGTGAAGCTTTCTTT,-,14,TRBJ1-1,TRBV18,-
CASIEPPYNEQFF,TGTGCCAGCATAGAACCACCGTACAATGAGCAGTTCTTC,-,13,TRBJ2-1,TRBV28,-
CASSPRTGGPYEQYF,TGTGCCAGCTCACCTAGGACAGGGGGACCCTACGAGCAGTACTTC,once,15,TRBJ2-7,TRBV18,TRBD1
CAWSVAGGAEPQHF,TGTGCCTGGAGTGTTGCAGGGGGCGCGGAGCCCCAGCATTTT,-,14,TRBJ1-5,TRBV30,TRBD1
CAISDNTGSEKLFF,TGTGCCATCAGTGATAATACAGGGAGTGAAAAACTGTTTTTT,-,14,TRBJ1-4,TRBV10-3,-
CASSIPGQRGSYEQYF,TGTGCCAGTAGTATCCCGGGACAGCGAGGATCCTACGAGCAGTACTTC,few,16,TRBJ2-7,TRBV19,TRBD1
CASSSSVGAEAFF,TGTGCCAGCAGTTCCTCGGTAGGGGCTGAAGCTTTCTTT,-,13,TRBJ1-1,TRBV12-3/TRBV12-4,-
CASSLALREPNTEAFF,TGTGCCAGCAGCTTGGCACTACGGGAGCCGAACACTGAAGCTTTCTTT,-,16,TRBJ1-1,TRBV5-5,-
CASSDGRGTGLYGYTF,TGTGCCAGCAGCGACGGAAGGGGCACAGGGCTCTATGGCTACACCTTC,-,16,TRBJ1-2,TRBV7-9,-
CASSPIGQGANTEAFF,TGTGCCAGCTCACCGATTGGACAGGGGGCGAACACTGAAGCTTTCTTT,-,16,TRBJ1-1,TRBV18,TRBD1
CASSLFSGSAYNEQFF,TGTGCCAGCAGCTTGTTCTCGGGTTCAGCATACAATGAGCAGTTCTTC,-,16,TRBJ2-1,TRBV5-8,-
CASSLSTAGNTF,TGTGCCAGCAGTTTATCGACGGCAGGGAACACCTTC,once,12,TRBJ1-2,TRBV28,-
CAWTPGGGGNEQFF,TGTGCCTGGACCCCCGGGGGCGGGGGCAATGAGCAGTTCTTC,-,14,TRBJ2-1,TRBV30,-
CASSPGDMNTEAFF,TGCGCCAGCAGCCCAGGGGACATGAACACTGAAGCTTTCTTT,-,14,TRBJ1-1,TRBV5-1,-
CASSFSARRSYNEQFF,TGCGCCAGCAGCTTTAGTGCTAGGAGGAGCTACAATGAGCAGTTCTTC,-,16,TRBJ2-1,TRBV5-1,-
CASSQPQGGQPQHF,TGCGCCAGCAGCCAACCGCAGGGAGGACAGCCCCAGCATTTT,-,14,TRBJ1-5,TRBV4-3,-
CASSYSRTSGRPYEQYF,TGTGCCAGCAGTTACTCGAGGACTAGCGGGAGGCCTTACGAGCAGTACTTC,-,17,TRBJ2-7,TRBV6-2/TRBV6-3,TRBD2
CASSLGGTGDTEAFF,TGTGCCAGCAGCTTAGGAGGGACAGGGGACACTGAAGCTTTCTTT,-,15,TRBJ1-1,TRBV7-9,TRBD1
CASTGGGLQETQYF,TGTGCCAGTACCGGGGGGGGCCTCCAAGAGACCCAGTACTTC,-,14,TRBJ2-5,TRBV19,TRBD2
CASKTREEGYTF,TGTGCCAGCAAGACAAGGGAGGAGGGCTACACCTTC,-,12,TRBJ1-2,TRBV6-6,-
CASSKQGEEFYGYTF,TGTGCCAGCAGCAAACAGGGGGAAGAGTTCTATGGCTACACCTTC,-,15,TRBJ1-2,TRBV9,TRBD1
CASSARDRSLYGYTF,TGTGCCAGCAGCGCCCGGGACAGGAGCCTCTATGGCTACACCTTC,-,15,TRBJ1-2,TRBV5-4,TRBD1
CASSYGNSYEQYF,TGTGCCAGCAGTTACGGCAACTCCTACGAGCAGTACTTC,-,13,TRBJ2-7,TRBV6-2/TRBV6-3,-
CASRKMGLAGASGQDTQYF,TGTGCCAGCAGGAAAATGGGGCTAGCGGGAGCATCGGGACAGGATACGCAGTATTTT,-,19,TRBJ2-3,TRBV28,TRBD2
CASSSAPGTEYGYTF,TGTGCCAGCAGCTCGGCCCCCGGGACAGAATATGGCTACACCTTC,-,15,TRBJ1-2,TRBV7-3,TRBD1
CASSLNKPLLAENTGELFF,TGTGCCAGCAGCTTAAACAAACCCTTACTAGCGGAAAACACCGGGGAGCTGTTTTTT,-,19,TRBJ2-2,TRBV11-2,TRBD2
CASRAREDSTDTQYF,TGTGCCAGTAGGGCACGAGAGGATAGCACAGATACGCAGTATTTT,-,15,TRBJ2-3,TRBV19,-
CASSRTSSPSYEQYF,TGTGCCAGCAGCCGGACTAGCTCCCCGTCCTACGAGCAGTACTTC,once,15,TRBJ2-7,TRBV6-5,TRBD2
CASSRSGGENYEQYF,TGTGCCAGCTCACGTAGCGGGGGGGAAAACTACGAGCAGTACTTC,-,15,TRBJ2-7,TRBV18,TRBD2
CASSQVPRQGIPYNEQFF,TGTGCCAGCAGCCAAGTACCTCGACAGGGGATACCCTACAATGAGCAGTTCTTC,once,18,TRBJ2-1,TRBV3-1/TRBV3-2,TRBD1
CAWATGGNTEAFF,TGTGCCTGGGCTACAGGGGGCAACACTGAAGCTTTCTTT,-,13,TRBJ1-1,TRBV30,TRBD1
CASSYSTGRNYEQYF,TGTGCCAGCAGTTACTCGACAGGGCGGAACTACGAGCAGTACTTC,-,15,TRBJ2-7,TRBV6-2/TRBV6-3,TRBD1
CASRQTHGGNSPLHF,TGTGCCAGCAGACAAACCCACGGAGGAAATTCACCCCTCCACTTT,-,15,TRBJ1-6,TRBV2,-
CASSFGQLYEQYF,TGCGCCAGCAGCTTTGGACAGCTCTACGAGCAGTACTTC,-,13,TRBJ2-7,TRBV5-1,-
CASSLYSLQPQHF,TGTGCCAGCAGTTTGTACTCATTGCAGCCCCAGCATTTT,-,13,TRBJ1-5,TRBV12-3/TRBV12-4,-
CASSPGQAEKLFF,TGTGCCAGCTCCCCGGGACAGGCTGAAAAACTGTTTTTT,-,13,TRBJ1-4,TRBV18,TRBD1
CASTPRAGAPDTQYF,TGTGCCAGCACTCCTCGTGCGGGGGCCCCAGATACGCAGTATTTT,-,15,TRBJ2-3,TRBV6-6,-
CASSPYRGGTEAFF,TGCGCCAGCAGCCCCTACAGGGGTGGGACTGAAGCTTTCTTT,-,14,TRBJ1-1,TRBV5-1,TRBD1
CASSYYSNQPQHF,TGTGCCAGCAGTTATTATAGCAATCAGCCCCAGCATTTT,-,13,TRBJ1-5,TRBV27,-
CASSVGAANYGYTF,TGTGCCAGCAGCGTAGGAGCAGCGAACTATGGCTACACCTTC,-,14,TRBJ1-2,TRBV9,-
CASSYGSGYGYTF,TGTGCCAGCAGTTATGGTTCGGGATATGGCTACACCTTC,-,13,TRBJ1-2,TRBV6-5,-